The rows below give T cell receptor beta chains drawn from one sample of a study of radiotherapy plus CTLA-4 blockade in lung cancer. Repertoires were generated with immunoSEQ multiplex PCR, while TCRdb's copy carries only in-frame clones and drops some. The sample lists about 110,000 clones; under 90% were seen once. Sequences were derived from peripheral blood, sampled from a patient treated with radiotherapy plus ipilimumab. The receptor source for this set is a human donor with non-small cell lung cancer that progressed on radiotherapy plus ipilimumab. Some clones in this sample may be carry-over from other donors' samples. Both conserved end residues are part of each CDR3. D genes are given only for firm matches. Rows give clone size only sometimes, using once, few, many, or a class for an expanded clone.

D,V,size,length,J,DNA,CDR3
-,TRBV5-1,once,14,TRBJ1-1,TGCGCCAGCAGTCAGCAGACAGGGAACACTGAAGCTTTCTTT,CASSQQTGNTEAFF
-,TRBV5-1,-,15,TRBJ2-2,TGCGCCAGCAGCTTGCGGGGGACAAACACCGGGGAGCTGTTTTTT,CASSLRGTNTGELFF
TRBD1,TRBV11-3,-,16,TRBJ1-5,TGTGCCAGCAGCTCGCCGGGACAGGATAGCAATCAGCCCCAGCATTTT,CASSSPGQDSNQPQHF
-,TRBV6-5,few,16,TRBJ1-6,TGTGCCAGCAGTTACTCCGTCGTCCCAGGACCTTCCTCCCTCCACTTT,CASSYSVVPGPSSLHF
-,TRBV19,-,15,TRBJ2-1,TGTGCCAGTAGGGTCGGGGGGCGCTGGGTGGATGAGCAGTTCTTC,CASRVGGRWVDEQFF
-,TRBV20-1,once,11,TRBJ2-7,TGCAGCGGGGGGGACAGTTACGAGCAGTACTTC,CSGGDSYEQYF
-,TRBV7-2,-,16,TRBJ2-7,TGTGCCAGCAGCCATGGACAGTTCACCAGAAACTACGAGCAGTACTTC,CASSHGQFTRNYEQYF
-,TRBV6-5,-,13,TRBJ2-3,TGTGCCAGCAGTCGTGGGGGCACAGATACGCAGTATTTT,CASSRGGTDTQYF
TRBD2,TRBV6-1,-,15,TRBJ2-5,TGTGCCAGCAGTGATCTAGCGGGGTTACAAGAGACCCAGTACTTC,CASSDLAGLQETQYF
-,TRBV27,-,17,TRBJ2-7,TGTGCCAGCAGTTTAGGCTGGGGCAGGGTAAATTCCTACGAGCAGTACTTC,CASSLGWGRVNSYEQYF
-,TRBV2,-,16,TRBJ2-7,TGTGCCAGCAGTGAAGCGCCCGGGCGAGGGAACGACGAGCAGTACTTC,CASSEAPGRGNDEQYF